The sample holds a few counts of the clone carrying this T cell receptor beta chain. Its matching antigen is unknown. Profiling relied on immunoSEQ multiplex PCR, and the TCRdb table lists in-frame clones only, not all of them. This repertoire shows about 1,900 clones, 25% to 30% found once; its top ten account for about a fifth. This record belongs to a study of T cells in localized non-small cell lung cancer. Overall study results and limits: There were a median 57 of the top 100 tumor clones appearing in adjacent lung.

Germline loops: CDR1 MNHGY, CDR2 SAAAGT. The CDR3 is 17 amino acids. V lost 2 bases to trimming and J lost 6 bases; unmatched junction nucleotides: 11. Sequencing was performed on normal lung tissue next to the tumor, taken before any cancer treatment. V gene TRBV6-8 combines with J gene TRBJ2-1, with 9 bases identical to TRBD2. This TCR was sampled from a woman between 40 and 69 years old with stage II lung adenocarcinoma. CDR3 DNA sequence: TGTGCCAGCAGTTACATAGCGGGAGCGCCCCTCCGCAATGAGCAGTTCTTC. Translation: CASSYIAGAPLRNEQFF.